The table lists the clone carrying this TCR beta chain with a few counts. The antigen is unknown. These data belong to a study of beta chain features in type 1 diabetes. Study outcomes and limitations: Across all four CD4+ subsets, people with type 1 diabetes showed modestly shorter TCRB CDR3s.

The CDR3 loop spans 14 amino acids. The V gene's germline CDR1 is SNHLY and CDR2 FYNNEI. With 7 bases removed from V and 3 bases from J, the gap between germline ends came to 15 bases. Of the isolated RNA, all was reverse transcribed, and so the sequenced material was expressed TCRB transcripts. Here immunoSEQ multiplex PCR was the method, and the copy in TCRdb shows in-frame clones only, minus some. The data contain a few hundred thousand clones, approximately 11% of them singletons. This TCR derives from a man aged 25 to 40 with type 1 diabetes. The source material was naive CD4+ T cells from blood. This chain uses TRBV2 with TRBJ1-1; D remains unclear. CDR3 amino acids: CASKERAMDTEAFF. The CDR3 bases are TGTGCCAGCAAAGAGAGGGCTATGGACACTGAAGCTTTCTTT.